The sequence of this T cell receptor beta chain was determined in a study of OX40 agonist ivuxolimab in advanced cancers. Overall study results and limits: Partial responders dosed at 0.1-3.0 mg/kg displayed clonal expansion ranking among the lowest.

The timepoints at which blood was sampled were baseline, cycle 4 day 1, and cycle 7 day 1. The germline V gene has CDR1 LGHNA and CDR2 YNFKEQ. CDR3 length: 14 amino acids. V was shortened by 3 bases and J by 6 bases, with 11 bases between the two germline ends. TCRdb's copy holds only in-frame clones and misses some; the assay was immunoSEQ multiplex PCR. The table has 50,000 to 85,000 clones, roughly four fifths seen once; the top ten hold approximately 2.5%. About this clone: Its cognate antigen is unknown.

This sequence was found in an adult with an advanced solid tumor such as melanoma, head and neck, liver or kidney cancer. The starting material was CD4+ or CD8+ T cells sorted from blood, obtained in a trial of the OX40 agonist ivuxolimab. The chain recombines TRBV4-2 with TRBJ2-2; TRBD2 is a possible D gene (6 bases). The CDR3 loop is CASSHATSSGELFF. The CDR3 DNA reads TGTGCCAGCAGCCACGCTACTAGCTCCGGGGAGCTGTTTTTT.